Listed below are T cell receptor beta chains from one sample, sequenced in a study of shared clonotypes between healthy human individuals. Libraries were prepared by immunoSEQ multiplex PCR; TCRdb keeps only in-frame clonotypes and omits some of them. The repertoire holds 2 million to 2.5 million clones, with 92% as singletons. The sequencing input was naive CD4+ T cells from PBMCs. The receptors were gathered from a man between 18 and 35 years old in good health. Some clones in this sample may be carry-over from other donors' samples. CDR3s include the opening cysteine and the closing phenylalanine or tryptophan. The D gene is left open where the match is weak. A clone size is listed for some rows: how often the clone was seen (once, few, many), or a class if it is expanded.

v_gene,d_gene,j_gene,abundance,CDR3aa,CDR3nt
TRBV7-9,NA,TRBJ1-3,NA,CASSLVGISGNTIYF,TGTGCCAGCAGCTTAGTGGGGATCTCTGGAAACACCATATATTTT
TRBV6-6,TRBD1,TRBJ1-3,NA,CASSSTRGLRKNTIYF,TGTGCCAGCAGCTCGACTAGGGGGCTTCGCAAAAACACCATATATTTT
TRBV2,NA,TRBJ2-7,NA,CASRSLQSGYEQYF,TGTGCCAGCAGGTCGTTGCAGTCTGGCTACGAGCAGTACTTC
TRBV5-8,TRBD1,TRBJ2-5,NA,CASSTGARGTQYF,TGTGCCAGCAGCACAGGGGCTAGGGGGACCCAGTACTTC
TRBV29-1,TRBD1,TRBJ2-1,NA,CSVDREYNEQFF,TGCAGCGTCGACAGGGAATACAATGAGCAGTTCTTC
TRBV7-2,NA,TRBJ2-5,NA,CASSLQGSETQYF,TGTGCCAGCAGCTTACAGGGGAGTGAGACCCAGTACTTC
TRBV9,NA,TRBJ2-2,NA,CASSVNRNTGELFF,TGTGCCAGCAGCGTAAACAGGAACACCGGGGAGCTGTTTTTT
TRBV5-1,NA,TRBJ1-2,NA,CASGVTANYGYTF,TGCGCCAGCGGTGTGACGGCTAACTATGGCTACACCTTC
TRBV6-1,TRBD2,TRBJ2-7,NA,CASSEYWLAGYEQYF,TGTGCCAGCAGTGAATACTGGCTAGCGGGCTACGAGCAGTACTTC
TRBV19,NA,TRBJ1-5,NA,CASSMGPYSNQPQHF,TGTGCCAGTAGTATGGGGCCCTATAGCAATCAGCCCCAGCATTTT
TRBV10-3,NA,TRBJ2-1,NA,CAISKEEEQFF,TGTGCCATCAGTAAGGAGGAAGAGCAGTTCTTC
TRBV27,NA,TRBJ2-1,NA,CASSPETASYNEQFF,TGTGCCAGCAGCCCCGAGACAGCCTCCTACAATGAGCAGTTCTTC
TRBV19,NA,TRBJ2-7,NA,CASSIQNGEQYF,TGTGCCAGTAGTATACAGAATGGGGAGCAGTACTTC
TRBV7-2,NA,TRBJ2-7,NA,CASSFALGQGGHEQYF,TGTGCCAGCAGCTTTGCCCTCGGGCAGGGGGGACACGAGCAGTACTTC
TRBV5-1,NA,TRBJ1-1,few,CASSLFDTEAFF,TGCGCCAGCAGCTTATTCGACACTGAAGCTTTCTTT
TRBV7-9,TRBD1,TRBJ1-5,few,CASSFGQATQPQHF,TGTGCCAGCAGCTTCGGACAGGCGACTCAGCCCCAGCATTTT